This T cell receptor beta chain came from a study of T cells in Graves' hyperthyroidism and ophthalmopathy. Amplified TCR beta CDR3 regions came from RNA transcripts. The TCR CDR3 was amplified in a first-round RT-PCR using the HTBI primer set. One entry per CDR3 protein results from TCRdb running MiXCR on the multiplex PCR reads. The sample holds 480,000 or so distinct CDR3 sequences, around 15% seen once. There are 15 residues in the CDR3. J lost 4 bases, V lost 2 bases, and 3 bases had no gene match. From germline, CDR1 is MGHRA and CDR2 YSYEKL. Criteria for exclusion of patients were uncontrolled infection, other autoimmune disease, pregnancy or lactation.

The sample comprised blood. V usage is TRBV4-1 and J usage is TRBJ2-4; 9 bases match TRBD2. The clonotype originates from a woman aged 18-29 years with Graves' hyperthyroidism. CDR3 nucleotides: TGCGCCAGCAGCCAATGGACTAGCGAAAAAAACATTCAGTACTTC. Translated: CASSQWTSEKNIQYF.